This T cell receptor (beta chain) was retrieved from a study of beta chain features in type 1 diabetes. The whole isolated RNA underwent reverse transcription, so sequencing captured expressed TCRB transcripts. The data were produced by immunoSEQ multiplex PCR, yet TCRdb's version contains in-frame clones alone and is incomplete. This table holds more than 300,000 clones, roughly 15% found once. The CDR3 covers 14 residues. Germline V CDR1 and CDR2: SQVTM, ANQGSEA. V was pared by 5 bases and J by 9 bases, with 16 bases of the junction left unmatched. This clone was observed a few times. The material sequenced was naive CD4+ T cells from blood. The sequence was collected from a woman aged 18-29 years in good health. The gene calls are TRBV29-1 and TRBJ2-7; TRBD2 agrees at 7 bases. Written as DNA, the CDR3 is TGCAGCGTTACTCCTAGCGGAGCCCTGATAGGGCAGTACTTC. Translation gives CSVTPSGALIGQYF.